The 15 T cell receptor beta chains below come from one sample, sequenced in a study of T cell responses to AZD1222 COVID-19 vaccine. Here immunoSEQ multiplex PCR was the method, and the copy in TCRdb shows in-frame clones only, minus some. In the table there are some 160,000 clones, 92% of which are singletons. Sequences were derived from peripheral blood, sampled on day 0 of AZD1222 vaccination. Receptor source: an adult in good health.

The rearrangement joins TRBV5-1 to TRBJ1-2; D perhaps matches TRBD1 (5 bases). Per the germline V gene, CDR1 is SGHRS and CDR2 is YFSETQ. V was shortened by 0 bases and J by 5 bases, with 11 bases between the two germline ends. The CDR3 is 14 amino acids. CDR3 nucleotides: TGCGCCAGCAGCTTGGCCCAGGGCCGTTATGGCTACACCTTC. Amino acid sequence: CASSLAQGRYGYTF.

This clone was seen only once. This chain joins TRBV7-9 and TRBJ1-2; 8 nucleotides agree with TRBD1. CDR1 and CDR2 (germline): SEHNR, FQNEAQ (reference sequence). J gave up 2 bases and V 5 bases, and 13 bases lay outside the gene matches. The CDR3 consists of 17 residues. CDR3 nucleotide sequence: TGTGCCAGCAGCCGGACAGGGAGTTTTAGTTCGAACTATGGCTACACCTTC. Residues: CASSRTGSFSSNYGYTF.

The chain couples TRBV4-3 to TRBJ2-7, with unresolved D. V lost 0 bases and J lost 0, with 9 bases in between. CDR1 is LGHNA and CDR2 is YSLEER in the germline V gene. The CDR3 sequence is 15 residues long. CDR3 amino acids: CASSQERSYSYEQYF. In DNA, the CDR3 is TGCGCCAGCAGCCAAGAGAGAAGTTACTCCTACGAGCAGTACTTC.

This clone was counted a single time. The gene calls are TRBV7-9 and TRBJ2-2; D assignment may be TRBD1 or TRBD2 (5 bases each). Trimming shortened V by 7 bases and J by 1 base, and 22 bases separated the two germline ends. The CDR3 covers 18 residues. CDR1 and CDR2 (germline): SEHNR, FQNEAQ (reference sequence). CDR3 amino acids: CASNRKRGARLNTGELFF. DNA of the CDR3: TGTGCCAGCAACCGTAAGCGAGGGGCGAGGTTGAACACCGGGGAGCTGTTTTTT. Filled out from reference TRBV7-9 and TRBJ2-2, the complete variable domain reads DTGVSQNPRHKITKRGQNVTFRCDPISEHNRLYWYRQTLGQGPEFLTYFQNEAQLEKSRLLSDRFSAERPKGSFSTLEIQRTEQGDSAMYLCASNRKRGARLNTGELFFGEGSRLTVL.

The chain combines TRBV11-2 with TRBJ2-5; perhaps TRBD1 as D (6 bases). The CDR3 sequence is 13 residues long. V lost 0 bases and J 4 bases, leaving 6 bases between the germline ends. Germline V gene data show CDR1 as SGHAT and CDR2 as FQNNGV. The CDR3 region is CASSLEQGETQYF. CDR3 bases: TGTGCCAGCAGCTTAGAACAGGGAGAGACCCAGTACTTC.

The rearrangement uses TRBV2 and TRBJ2-2, with TRBD2 as a possible D gene (6 bases). Per germline, CDR1 SNHLY and CDR2 FYNNEI. The V gene lost 11 bases and the J gene lost 1 base, with 17 bases spanning the gap. The CDR3 has 15 residues. The CDR3 coding sequence is TGTGCCCTGCCCGGGGGATCCTTGAACACCGGGGAGCTGTTTTTT. Translated: CALPGGSLNTGELFF.

This chain links TRBV6-5 with TRBJ2-7, with 11 nucleotides matching TRBD1. Trimming at V came to 4 bases and at J to 7 bases, leaving 9 bases not matched to a gene. CDR1 MNHEY and CDR2 SVGAGI come from the germline V gene. The CDR3 totals 15 residues. CDR3 residues: CASSLGGTGGWEQYF. The DNA of the CDR3 is TGTGCCAGCAGTTTAGGCGGGACAGGGGGTTGGGAGCAGTACTTC.

The rearrangement links TRBV6-5 to TRBJ1-1; 7 bases agree with TRBD1. With 6 bases clipped from V and 5 bases from J, the junction kept 3 bases outside the gene matches. Germline-derived CDR1 and CDR2 are MNHEY and SVGAGI. The CDR3 covers 12 residues. The CDR3 is CASSTGETEAFF. The CDR3 nucleotides are TGTGCCAGCAGCACAGGGGAGACTGAAGCTTTCTTT.

V gene TRBV9 combines with J gene TRBJ1-1; no firm D call. The CDR3 extends over 14 amino acids. Per germline, CDR1 SGDLS and CDR2 YYNGEE. Trimming shortened V by 4 bases and J by 1 base, and 11 bases separated the two germline ends. This CDR3 reads CASSHSPENTEAFF. CDR3 coding DNA: TGTGCCAGCAGCCACTCCCCGGAGAACACTGAAGCTTTCTTT.

This clone showed up just a few times. J is TRBJ1-1 and V is TRBV6-5, with 7 nucleotides matching TRBD1. With V trimmed by 2 bases and J by 6 bases, 9 bases remained unmatched. Germline-derived CDR1 and CDR2 are MNHEY and SVGAGI. There are 15 residues in the CDR3. For the CDR3, the DNA is TGTGCCAGCAGTTACACTCAGGGGGGTAGCGCTGAAGCTTTCTTT. This gives the protein CASSYTQGGSAEAFF.

The rearrangement joins TRBV6-5 to TRBJ1-2; D remains unclear. Trimming stripped 2 bases from V and 7 bases from J, with 20 bases between. CDR1 is MNHEY, CDR2 SVGAGI, per germline. This CDR3 spans 16 amino acids. This CDR3 reads CASSYLPSLRLGGYTF. In nucleotides, the CDR3 is TGTGCCAGCAGTTACCTCCCGTCGTTGAGGTTGGGTGGCTACACCTTC.

The chain links TRBV11-2 to TRBJ2-7, with 8 nucleotides matching TRBD2. The CDR3 runs 15 residues. CDR1 is SGHAT, CDR2 FQNNGV, per germline. The junction had 7 bases not matched to a gene; V was cut back by 1 base and J by 5 bases. CDR3: CASSLAVAGRDEQYF. The CDR3 DNA follows: TGTGCCAGCAGCTTAGCTGTAGCGGGGCGGGACGAGCAGTACTTC. Variable domain in full (rest from reference TRBV11-2 and TRBJ2-7): EAGVAQSPRYKIIEKRQSVAFWCNPISGHATLYWYQQILGQGPKLLIQFQNNGVVDDSQLPKDRFSAERLKGVDSTLKIQPAKLEDSAVYLCASSLAVAGRDEQYFGPGTRLTVT.

The V call is TRBV12-2, the J call TRBJ1-4. TRBV12-2 is noted as a pseudogene. The CDR3 totals 15 residues. The CDR3 DNA reads TGTGCAAGTCGCTTAGCCAGGGTGAGGGCTGAAAAACTGTTTTTT. Translation gives CASRLARVRAEKLFF.

V is TRBV24-1 and J is TRBJ1-2; D is perhaps TRBD1 (5 bases). V was shortened by 4 bases and J by 2 bases, with 10 bases between the two germline ends. Germline V gene sequence: CDR1 KGHDR, CDR2 SFDVKD. There are 14 residues in the CDR3. CDR3 nucleotides: TGTGCCACCAGTGACCCGGGACGGAACTATGGCTACACCTTC. It is translated as CATSDPGRNYGYTF.

The gene calls are TRBV5-1 and TRBJ1-1; possibly TRBD1 for D (5 bases). Germline-derived CDR1 and CDR2 are SGHRS and YFSETQ. CDR3 length: 15 amino acids. Between the trimmed V and J ends, which lost 2 bases and 7 bases, there was a span of 18 bases. Here the CDR3 DNA reads TGCGCCAGCAGCTTTGGGAGCAGTGGTCAGGGTGAAGCTTTCTTT. This translates into CASSFGSSGQGEAFF.